This T cell receptor beta chain was identified in a study of response to subunit inactivated influenza vaccine. MiXCR, applied by TCRdb to the RT-PCR reads, yields one record per CDR3 protein. Of about 240,000 distinct CDR3 sequences listed, about 12% are singletons. Germline-derived CDR1 and CDR2 are LGHNA and YNFKEQ. Germline trimming cut 5 bases from V and 2 bases from J; bases unmatched to any gene: 8. The CDR3 loop spans 15 amino acids. The sample here was non-naive T cells sorted from PBMCs, taken around 14 days before vaccination. This TCR derives from a man aged 50 to 60 who received an inactivated influenza vaccine. The chain employs TRBV4-2 and TRBJ2-7; TRBD2 matches at 8 bases. CDR3 sequence reads: CASSERAGGTYEQYF. CDR3 bases: TGTGCCAGCAGCGAAAGGGCGGGAGGAACCTACGAGCAGTACTTC.